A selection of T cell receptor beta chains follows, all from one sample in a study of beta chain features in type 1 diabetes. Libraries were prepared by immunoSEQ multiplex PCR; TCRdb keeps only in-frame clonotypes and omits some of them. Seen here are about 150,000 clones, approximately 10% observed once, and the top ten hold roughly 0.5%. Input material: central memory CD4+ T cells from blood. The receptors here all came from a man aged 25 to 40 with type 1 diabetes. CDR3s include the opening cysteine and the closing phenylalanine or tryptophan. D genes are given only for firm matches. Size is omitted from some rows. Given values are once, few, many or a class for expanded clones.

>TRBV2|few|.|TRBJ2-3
TGTGCCAGCAGGGCGGATGCAGATACGCAGTATTTT
CASRADADTQYF
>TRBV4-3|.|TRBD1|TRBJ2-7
TGCGCCAGCAGCCAAGGGCCGGGACAGGGGATCGACGAGCAGTACTTC
CASSQGPGQGIDEQYF
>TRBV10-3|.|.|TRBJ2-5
TGTGCCATCAGTTCAGGGTTACAAGAGACCCAGTACTTC
CAISSGLQETQYF
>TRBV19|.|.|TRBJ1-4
TGTGCCAGTAGCCGACAGATGTTTAATGAAAAACTGTTTTTT
CASSRQMFNEKLFF
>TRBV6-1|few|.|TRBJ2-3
TGTGCCAGCACGGTTAGTACGGGAGTCACAGATACGCAGTATTTT
CASTVSTGVTDTQYF
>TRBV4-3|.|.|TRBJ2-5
TGCGCCAGCAGCCAGGACTCCCCGGGGTCGTGGCAAGAGACCCAGTACTTC
CASSQDSPGSWQETQYF
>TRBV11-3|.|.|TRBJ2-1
TGTGCCAGCAGCTCCGACTCTACCTACAATGAGCAGTTCTTC
CASSSDSTYNEQFF
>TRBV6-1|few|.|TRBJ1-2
TGTGCCAGCATCAGGGCAATTAGCTATGGCTACACCTTC
CASIRAISYGYTF
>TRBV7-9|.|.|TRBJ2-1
TGTGCCAGCAGAGCCGGGAGCGGCGTGTGGAGTGAGCAGTTCTTC
CASRAGSGVWSEQFF
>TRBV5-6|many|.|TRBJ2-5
TGTGCCAGCAGCTTGGCGGGTGTGGAGACCCAGTACTTC
CASSLAGVETQYF
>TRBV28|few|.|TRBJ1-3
TGTGCCAGCAGGTCCCCCGCGGGCGCTGGAAACACCATATATTTT
CASRSPAGAGNTIYF
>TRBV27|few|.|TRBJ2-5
TGTGCCAGTTCAAGCAGGGCCTGGGAGACCCAGTACTTC
CASSSRAWETQYF
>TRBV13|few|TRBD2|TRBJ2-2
TGTGCCAGCAGCTTAGGCCAAGCGGGAGAATCCGGGGAGCTGTTTTTT
CASSLGQAGESGELFF
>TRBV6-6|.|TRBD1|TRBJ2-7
TGTGCCAGCAGAGGTTCCGGGACAGGGGGGTCCTACGAGCAGTACTTC
CASRGSGTGGSYEQYF
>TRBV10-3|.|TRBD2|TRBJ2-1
TGTGCCATCAGGGAAGCGGGAGAACGCAATGAGCAGTTCTTC
CAIREAGERNEQFF
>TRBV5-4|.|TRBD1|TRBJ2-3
TGTGCCAGCAGCCCCCGGACAGGCAGTATCCATACGCAGTATTTT
CASSPRTGSIHTQYF
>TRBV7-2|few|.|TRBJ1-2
TGTGCCAGCAGCCCACAGGGTGCGACTTATGGCTACACCTTC
CASSPQGATYGYTF
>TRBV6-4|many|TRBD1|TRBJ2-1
TGTGCCAGCAGTCTCCTACCGGGACAGGGGAAGAATGAGCAGTTCTTC
CASSLLPGQGKNEQFF
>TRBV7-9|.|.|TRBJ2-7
TGTGCCAGCAGTTCTCTTACGCGAGAGCAGTACTTC
CASSSLTREQYF
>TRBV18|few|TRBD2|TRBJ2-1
TGTGCCAGCTCACCGCGGACTAGCGGGAGCAATGAGCAGTTCTTC
CASSPRTSGSNEQFF
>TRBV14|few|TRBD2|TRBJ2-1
TGTGCCAGCAGCTCGGGACTAGCGGGAGTGAACTACAATGAGCAGTTCTTC
CASSSGLAGVNYNEQFF
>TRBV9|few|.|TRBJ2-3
TGTGCCAGCAGCGTCGGGAGAGATACGCAGTATTTT
CASSVGRDTQYF
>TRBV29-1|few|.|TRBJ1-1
TGCAGCGGCCGGGCAGGGGCTGAAGCTTTCTTT
CSGRAGAEAFF
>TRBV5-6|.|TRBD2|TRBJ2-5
TGTGCCAGCAGCTACGACATTTGGGCTAGCGGGAGTCTCGGAGAGACCCAGTACTTC
CASSYDIWASGSLGETQYF
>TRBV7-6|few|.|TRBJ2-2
TGTGCCAGCAGCTTAGTACCCAGGGCGGTGGGGGAGCTGTTTTTT
CASSLVPRAVGELFF
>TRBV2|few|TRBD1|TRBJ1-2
TGTGCCAGCAGTGATGCCCGGGACAGGGGCCCTGCTAACTATGGCTACACCTTC
CASSDARDRGPANYGYTF
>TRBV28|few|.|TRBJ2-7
TGTGCCAGCAGTTTATATCGCGAGCAGTACTTC
CASSLYREQYF
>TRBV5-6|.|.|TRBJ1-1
TGTGCCAGCAGCTACGTCGTGCGCGGGGGTACTGAAGCTTTCTTT
CASSYVVRGGTEAFF
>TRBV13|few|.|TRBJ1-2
TGTGCCAGCAGCTTCGAGGGGCCCGGGGGACTATTCGATGGCTACACCTTC
CASSFEGPGGLFDGYTF
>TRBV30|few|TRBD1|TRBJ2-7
TGTGCCTGGAGTGTAGATGCGGGACAGGGGAGCGGCTACGAGCAGTACTTC
CAWSVDAGQGSGYEQYF
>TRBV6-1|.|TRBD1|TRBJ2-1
TGTGCCATCTCCGGGACAGGGATCGATGAGCAGTTCTTC
CAISGTGIDEQFF
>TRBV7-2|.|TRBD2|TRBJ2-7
TGTGCCAGCAGCTTAGTCGGATCCAGCGGGAGGCCTCCCTACGAGCAGTACTTC
CASSLVGSSGRPPYEQYF
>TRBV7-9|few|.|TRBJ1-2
TGTGCCAGCAGCTCGGTCCAGACGGAGGGCTACACCTTC
CASSSVQTEGYTF
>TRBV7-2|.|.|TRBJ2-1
TGTGCCAGCAGCTTCCGTAACCCGGTGTTGGACAATGAGCAGTTCTTC
CASSFRNPVLDNEQFF
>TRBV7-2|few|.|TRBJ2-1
TGTGCCAGCAGCCCTTACAATGAGCAGTTCTTC
CASSPYNEQFF
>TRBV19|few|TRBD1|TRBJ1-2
TGTGCCAGTAACCCGACAGGGGTGAGTGGCTACACCTTC
CASNPTGVSGYTF
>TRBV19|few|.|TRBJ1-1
TGTGCCAGTACCCCGGGAGGGGTTGACACTGAAGCTTTCTTT
CASTPGGVDTEAFF
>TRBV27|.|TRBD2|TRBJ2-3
TGTGCCAGCAGTTTCGCTAGCGGGAGGGCCAGAGATACGCAGTATTTT
CASSFASGRARDTQYF
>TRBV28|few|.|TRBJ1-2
TGTGCCAGCAGTTTATTCGGACTCGGGGGGGGAGGCTACACCTTC
CASSLFGLGGGGYTF
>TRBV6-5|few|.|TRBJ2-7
TGTGCCAGCAGTTACTCGAGACTCGACTACGAGCAGTACTTC
CASSYSRLDYEQYF
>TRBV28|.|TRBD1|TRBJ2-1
TGTGCCAGCAGTGACTCGGGACAGGGAGCCGACAATGAGCAGTTCTTC
CASSDSGQGADNEQFF
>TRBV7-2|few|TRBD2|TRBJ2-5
TGTGCCAGCAGCTTAGGGACTAGTAAAGAGACCCAGTACTTC
CASSLGTSKETQYF
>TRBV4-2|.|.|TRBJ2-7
TGTGCCAGCAGCTATAGAGCGGCCACGAATTCCTACGAGCAGTACTTC
CASSYRAATNSYEQYF
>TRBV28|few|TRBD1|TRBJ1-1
TGTGCCAGCAGGACAGGGGGCAAATCAAGTGAAGCTTTCTTT
CASRTGGKSSEAFF
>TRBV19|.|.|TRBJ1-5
TGTGCCAGCGGTCTAGGGCCCCAGCATTTT
CASGLGPQHF
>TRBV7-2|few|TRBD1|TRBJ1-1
TGTGCCACCTCGAGGGGGCCGAACACTGAAGCTTTCTTT
CATSRGPNTEAFF
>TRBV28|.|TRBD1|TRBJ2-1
TGTGCCAGCAGTTTAAGTGGACAGGGCTCCTACAATGAGCAGTTCTTC
CASSLSGQGSYNEQFF
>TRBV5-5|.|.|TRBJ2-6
TGTGCCAGCAGCTTCCCTTTAATTGCCTACTCTGGGGCCAACGTCCTGACTTTC
CASSFPLIAYSGANVLTF
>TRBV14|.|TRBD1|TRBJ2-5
TGTGCCAGCAGCCAAGAGAGGGACAGTGCGTCCAAAGAGACCCAGTACTTC
CASSQERDSASKETQYF
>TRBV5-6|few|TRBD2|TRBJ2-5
TGTGCCAGCAGCCAAAGACTAGCGGGAGGCCAAGAGACCCAGTACTTC
CASSQRLAGGQETQYF
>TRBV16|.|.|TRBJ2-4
TGTGCCAGCAGCCAATTGGCTAGAGAAAAAAACATTCAGTACTTC
CASSQLAREKNIQYF